The T cell receptor beta chain under discussion was sequenced for a study of blood T cell repertoires in COVID-19. Study-level background: Sites across the United States, Italy and Spain contributed samples from acute and convalescent COVID-19. In each case, the material was cDNA or gDNA derived from T cells, B-cell-depleted T cells, or PBMCs.

Authors' data handling: Amplifying reference gene primers gave estimates of nucleated cell counts. Clones were sequenced by immunoSEQ multiplex PCR, and TCRdb holds only the in-frame ones, with some missing. V and J calls plus clone size are reproduced from that table; the DNA served to infer D and trimming. The table shows approximately 86,000 clones, with 89% occurring only once. The germline CDR1 and CDR2 sequences are SGHRS and YFSETQ. The CDR3 is made up of 15 amino acids. J lost 3 bases, V lost 3 bases, and 2 bases had no gene match. The V gene is TRBV5-1, the J gene TRBJ2-3; 12 bases align to TRBD2. Material: peripheral blood. This receptor was obtained from a man aged 45-65 years with acute or convalescent COVID-19. CDR3 sequence: CASSSSGGATDTQYF. CDR3 nucleotides: TGCGCCAGCAGCTCTAGCGGGGGGGCTACAGATACGCAGTATTTT.